The 25 T cell receptor beta chains reported below all come from one sample, sequenced in a study of cytomegalovirus exposure and HLA in healthy donors (dated 2017 in TCRdb). Libraries were prepared through the immunoSEQ multiplex PCR assay. The multiplex PCR relied on a mix of 60 forward primers for TCR Vbeta segments and 13 reverse primers for TCR Jbeta segments. TCRdb re-hosts the immuneACCESS table, in-frame sequences only. Its copies lack some clones; in the studies checked, an unresolved V gene accounts for under half of them, and the cause for the rest is not known. The sample includes more than 50,000 clones, with over 65% observed a single time. The ten largest clones capture 30% to 40% of the sample. The sequenced sample was PBMCs. The receptors were gathered from a man aged 35 to 55 in good health and CMV-seropositive.

The V call is TRBV2, the J call TRBJ1-2; D possibly corresponds to TRBD1 (6 bases). Deletions cut 7 bases from V and 7 bases from J, with 13 bases between. CDR1 is SNHLY, CDR2 FYNNEI, per germline. The CDR3 spans 12 residues. The CDR3 loop is CASNQRGGGYTF. CDR3 sequence (DNA): TGTGCCAGCAATCAGAGAGGGGGTGGCTACACCTTC.

The V gene is TRBV6-5, the J gene TRBJ2-1, with D maybe TRBD2 (5 bases). V was trimmed by 4 bases and J by 5 bases, leaving 12 bases between them. This CDR3 is 14 amino acids long. CDR1 and CDR2 (germline): MNHEY, SVGAGI. CDR3 residues: CASSSARADNEQFF. In DNA form, the CDR3 reads TGTGCCAGCAGTTCGGCGCGGGCGGACAATGAGCAGTTCTTC.

The rearrangement uses TRBV5-1 and TRBJ1-6, with D possibly being TRBD1 (5 bases). The CDR3 length is 13 residues. The germline V gene encodes CDR1 SGHRS and CDR2 YFSETQ. Deletions cut 4 bases from V and 7 bases from J, with 9 bases between. DNA for the CDR3: TGCGCCAGCAGCAGGGACTTAAATTCACCCCTCCACTTT. Its protein is CASSRDLNSPLHF.

The J gene is TRBJ1-3, the V gene TRBV5-6; D remains unclear. Looked up from germline, CDR1 is SGHDT and CDR2 is YYEEEE. The CDR3 is 15 amino acids. The ends were cut back, 0 bases at V and 0 bases at J, with 7 bases in the middle. The CDR3 DNA follows: TGTGCCAGCAGCTTGGGGGGAGCCTCTGGAAACACCATATATTTT. This gives the protein CASSLGGASGNTIYF.

In DNA, the CDR3 is TGTGCCAGCAGCTTAGCAGGGGCGACCTACAATGAGCAGTTCTTC. Its translation is CASSLAGATYNEQFF. This rearrangement joins TRBV7-2 to TRBJ2-1; D is perhaps TRBD1 (5 bases). The CDR3 totals 15 residues. V was trimmed by 0 bases and J by 2 bases, leaving 8 bases between them. The V gene's germline CDR1 is SGHTA and CDR2 FQGNSA.

The V and J genes are TRBV14 and TRBJ2-7; 7 bases align to TRBD1. The V and J ends lost 3 bases and 3 bases, in that order; junction bases with no gene match: 8. CDR1 SGHDN and CDR2 FVKESK come from the germline V gene. The CDR3 has 15 amino acids. The CDR3: CASSQLRDSIYEQYF. The CDR3 DNA reads as TGTGCCAGCAGCCAGCTCCGGGACAGCATCTACGAGCAGTACTTC.

The chain joins TRBV19 to TRBJ2-3, with 9 bases fitting TRBD1. The CDR3 is 14 amino acids. V was pared by 5 bases and J by 6 bases, with 6 bases of the junction left unmatched. The germline V gene encodes CDR1 LNHDA and CDR2 SQIVND (reference sequence). CDR3: CASSPRQGGDTQYF. In DNA form, the CDR3 reads TGTGCCAGTAGTCCAAGACAGGGGGGGGATACGCAGTATTTT.

The V call is TRBV19, the J call TRBJ2-7; weak D call: TRBD1 (6 bases). The CDR3 is 13 amino acids. With 6 bases removed from V and 5 bases from J, the gap between germline ends came to 14 bases. Looked up from germline, CDR1 is LNHDA and CDR2 is SQIVND (reference sequence). CDR3 sequence: CASRLQGSDEQYF. The CDR3, as DNA: TGTGCCAGTAGATTACAGGGATCTGACGAGCAGTACTTC. Drawing the rest from reference TRBV19 and TRBJ2-7, the complete variable domain is DGGITQSPKYLFRKEGQNVTLSCEQNLNHDAMYWYRQDPGQGLRLIYYSQIVNDFQKGDIAEGYSVSREKKESFPLTVTSAQKNPTAFYLCASRLQGSDEQYFGPGTRLTVT.

The chain is built from TRBV6-1 and TRBJ2-7, with D unclear. V shed 0 bases and J shed 2 bases, with 17 bases lying between them. CDR1 and CDR2 (germline): MNHNS, SASEGT. The CDR3 consists of 17 residues. Here the CDR3 reads CASSEAGTRRHPYEQYF. The CDR3 DNA reads TGTGCCAGCAGTGAAGCGGGTACCAGACGACATCCCTACGAGCAGTACTTC.

V is TRBV5-4 and J is TRBJ1-2, with unresolved D. Trimming removed 3 bases from V and 3 bases from J, with 3 bases in between. This CDR3 spans 11 amino acids. The germline CDR1 and CDR2 sequences are SGHNT and YYREEE (reference sequence). The CDR3 sequence: CASSSDYGYTF. CDR3 coding DNA: TGTGCCAGCAGCTCAGACTATGGCTACACCTTC.

This clone has just one count. This rearrangement joins TRBV11-3 to TRBJ2-7; a possible D gene is TRBD2 (5 bases). The CDR3 is made up of 13 amino acids. Germline assignment: CDR1 SGHNT and CDR2 YENEEA. Trimming took 1 base from V and 8 from J, leaving 12 bases between them. Here the CDR3 reads CASSLGDRGKQYF. The CDR3, as DNA: TGTGCCAGCAGCTTAGGCGACCGAGGGAAGCAGTACTTC.

This chain links TRBV29-1 with TRBJ2-3; maybe TRBD1 (5 bases). The CDR3 has 15 amino acids. The ends were cut back, 6 bases at V and 3 bases at J, with 19 bases in the middle. Germline assignment: CDR1 SQVTM and CDR2 ANQGSEA. The CDR3 reads CSVEPPGRLTDTQYF. CDR3 in DNA: TGCAGCGTAGAACCGCCAGGGCGTCTAACAGATACGCAGTATTTT.

The chain is built from TRBV7-3 and TRBJ2-6, with D perhaps matching TRBD1 (6 bases). This CDR3 has 15 amino acids. Trimming cost V 3 bases and J 4 bases, with 10 bases left between them. Germline-derived CDR1 and CDR2 are SGHTA and FQGTGA. The CDR3 region is CASSFRGSGANVLTF. Written as DNA, the CDR3 is TGTGCCAGCAGCTTCAGGGGATCCGGGGCCAACGTCCTGACTTTC.

The CDR3 DNA sequence: TGCAGCGTCGACCCCAGCGGGGGGGCTTCCTACAATGAGCAGTTCTTC. Its translation is CSVDPSGGASYNEQFF. The chain combines TRBV29-1 with TRBJ2-1; 10 bases fit TRBD2. CDR1 SQVTM and CDR2 ANQGSEA come from the germline V gene. The CDR3 has 16 amino acids. Trimming cost V 6 bases and J 1 base; bases outside gene matches: 9.

The chain joins TRBV5-4 to TRBJ2-5, with a tentative D call TRBD2 (6 bases). The CDR3 has 14 amino acids. Deletions cut 1 base from V and 2 bases from J, with 9 bases between. Looked up from germline, CDR1 is SGHNT and CDR2 is YYREEE (reference sequence). As DNA, the CDR3 is TGTGCCAGCAGCTTGAAGGGAGGACAAGAGACCCAGTACTTC. Translating gives CASSLKGGQETQYF.

This clone was picked up one time. This chain joins TRBV29-1 and TRBJ2-1; 10 nucleotides align to TRBD1. Germline V gene lookup returns CDR1 SQVTM and CDR2 ANQGSEA. CDR3 length: 15 amino acids. The J segment lost 7 bases and the V segment lost 2 bases, leaving 8 bases of the junction unmatched. CDR3 loop: CSVEWRQGAMNEQFF. CDR3 bases: TGCAGCGTTGAATGGCGACAGGGGGCAATGAATGAGCAGTTCTTC.

The chain employs TRBV12-5 and TRBJ2-7, with 7 bases aligning to TRBD1. J gave up 5 bases and V 3 bases, and 7 bases lay outside the gene matches. Germline V CDR1 and CDR2: LGHNT, FRNRAP. The length of the CDR3 is 14 residues. The CDR3 nucleotides read TGTGCTAGTGGTTTTAGTCGGCAGGGGGACGAGCAGTACTTC. This gives the protein CASGFSRQGDEQYF.

This chain connects TRBV7-9 to TRBJ2-3, with 9 positions matching TRBD2. The CDR3 extends over 17 amino acids. The germline gives CDR1 SEHNR, CDR2 FQNEAQ (reference sequence). J was trimmed by 1 base and V by 7 bases; bases with no gene match: 12. CDR3 in amino acids: CASTPSAVAGGTDTQYF. For the CDR3, the DNA is TGTGCCAGCACCCCGTCGGCGGTAGCGGGGGGCACAGATACGCAGTATTTT.

This sequence joins TRBV6-5 and TRBJ1-5, with TRBD1 matching 7 bases. Germline V lookup: CDR1 MNHEY, CDR2 SVGAGI. V lost 3 bases to trimming and J lost 8 bases; unmatched junction nucleotides: 7. The CDR3 length is 14 residues. For the CDR3, the DNA is TGTGCCAGCAGTTATGGACAGGAAGGGGAGCCCCAGCATTTT. Translation: CASSYGQEGEPQHF.

This clone was detected once. This chain links TRBV13 with TRBJ1-1; TRBD1 might be the D (6 bases). The germline V gene has CDR1 PRHDT and CDR2 FYEKMQ (reference sequence). With 5 bases removed from V and 5 bases from J, the gap between germline ends came to 18 bases. The CDR3 is 15 amino acids. The CDR3 DNA is TGTGCCAGCAGCCCCCAACAGGGAATAGTAACTGAAGCTTTCTTT. This sequence encodes CASSPQQGIVTEAFF.

This chain connects TRBV5-4 to TRBJ1-5; a weak D match, TRBD1 (6 bases). V was shortened by 3 bases and J by 0 bases, with 10 bases between the two germline ends. In germline, CDR1 is SGHNT, CDR2 YYREEE (reference sequence). The CDR3 spans 15 residues. The DNA of the CDR3 is TGTGCCAGCAGCTCGGGGGGCGATAGCAATCAGCCCCAGCATTTT. This gives the protein CASSSGGDSNQPQHF.

The chain links TRBV29-1 to TRBJ2-3; D ambiguous. CDR3 length: 11 residues. V lost 4 bases and J lost 3, with 5 bases in between. Per the germline V gene, CDR1 is SQVTM and CDR2 is ANQGSEA. In DNA, the CDR3 is TGCAGCGTTGCCTATACAGATACGCAGTATTTT. It translates to CSVAYTDTQYF.

V gene TRBV6-5 combines with J gene TRBJ1-1; D unresolved. This CDR3 has 13 residues. Germline V lookup: CDR1 MNHEY, CDR2 SVGAGI. V gave up 11 bases and J gave up 1 base, with 14 bases separating them. The CDR3 sequence is CAATTEGNTEAFF. CDR3 coding DNA: TGTGCCGCAACCACAGAAGGGAACACTGAAGCTTTCTTT.

J is TRBJ1-1 and V is TRBV11-1, with TRBD1 identical over 11 bases. V was pared by 3 bases and J by 0 bases, with 9 bases of the junction left unmatched. Germline assignment: CDR1 SGHAT and CDR2 FQDESV (reference sequence). CDR3 size: 18 residues. CDR3 in amino acids: CASSFPRDRGSMNTEAFF. The CDR3 region has the DNA TGTGCCAGCAGCTTCCCTCGGGACAGGGGGTCTATGAACACTGAAGCTTTCTTT.

The chain uses TRBV5-1 and TRBJ2-1; 7 bases map to TRBD2. The CDR3 length is 14 residues. Germline assignment: CDR1 SGHRS and CDR2 YFSETQ. Trimming at V came to 0 bases and at J to 6 bases, leaving 3 bases not matched to a gene. For the CDR3, the DNA is TGCGCCAGCAGCTTGGCCTGGGGGGGCAATGAGCAGTTCTTC. It codes for CASSLAWGGNEQFF. Together with reference TRBV5-1 and TRBJ2-1, the CDR3 gives the full variable domain: KAGVTQTPRYLIKTRGQQVTLSCSPISGHRSVSWYQQTPGQGLQFLFEYFSETQRNKGNFPGRFSGRQFSNSRSEMNVSTLELGDSALYLCASSLAWGGNEQFFGPGTRLTVL.